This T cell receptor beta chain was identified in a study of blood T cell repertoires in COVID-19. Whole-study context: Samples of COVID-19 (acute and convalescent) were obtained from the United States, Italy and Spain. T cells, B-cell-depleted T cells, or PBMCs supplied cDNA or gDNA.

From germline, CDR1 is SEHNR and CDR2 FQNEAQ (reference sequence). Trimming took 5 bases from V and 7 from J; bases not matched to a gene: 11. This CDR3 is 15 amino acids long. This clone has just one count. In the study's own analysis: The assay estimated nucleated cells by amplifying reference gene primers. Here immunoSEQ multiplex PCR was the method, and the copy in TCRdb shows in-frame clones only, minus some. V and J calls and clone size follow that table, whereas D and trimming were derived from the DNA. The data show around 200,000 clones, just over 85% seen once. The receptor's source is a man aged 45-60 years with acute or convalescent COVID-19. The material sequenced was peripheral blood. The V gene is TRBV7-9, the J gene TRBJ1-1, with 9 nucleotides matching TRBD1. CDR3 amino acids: CASSPGQGAEGEAFF. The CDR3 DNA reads TGTGCCAGCAGCCCGGGACAGGGCGCCGAGGGTGAAGCTTTCTTT.